One and the same sample provided the 29 T cell receptor beta chains below, sequenced in a study of regulatory T cells in long-lasting Graves disease. Time point in this sample: newly diagnosed GD, antithyroid drugs for less than 3 months. Researchers made the TCR library from RNA that was extracted from PBMCs. Combining iRepertoire HTBI primers with Arm-PCR of CDR3 regions, the authors built TCR beta libraries. TCRdb fed the multiplex PCR reads into MiXCR, producing one record per CDR3 protein. The table lists 320,000 or so distinct CDR3 sequences, 15% to 20% of them singletons. Sequencing was performed on peripheral blood mononuclear cells (PBMCs), taken at new diagnosis, from a patient treated with antithyroid drugs. Receptors were obtained from a female donor with Graves disease.

The CDR3 region has the DNA TGTGCCAGCAGGCCCAGCGGAGCTAGCACAGATACGCAGTATTTT. This encodes CASRPSGASTDTQYF. The chain links TRBV6-2 or TRBV6-3 to TRBJ2-3; possibly TRBD2 for D (5 bases). Trimming stripped 6 bases from V and 0 bases from J, with 13 bases between. There are 15 residues in the CDR3. CDR1 MNHEY and CDR2 SVGEGT come from the germline V gene.

By sample fraction, this clonotype is medium-sized (0.01 to 0.1%). The chain joins TRBV12-3 or TRBV12-4 to TRBJ1-3; D is uncertain. This CDR3 is 14 amino acids long. V gave up 2 bases and J gave up 0 bases, with 5 bases separating them. CDR3 nucleotides: TGTGCCAGCAGTTTACAGGTCTCTGGAAACACCATATATTTT. As protein: CASSLQVSGNTIYF.

This clonotype has only a few counts. This rearrangement joins TRBV10-3 to TRBJ1-1; no firm D call. There are 12 residues in the CDR3. Germline V lookup: CDR1 ENHRY, CDR2 SYGVKD. Trimming stripped 5 bases from V and 3 bases from J, with 7 bases between. In nucleotides, the CDR3 is TGTGCCATCAGTCCAAAGGACACTGAAGCTTTCTTT. This encodes CAISPKDTEAFF.

This clonotype was detected only a few times. Only one base separates this from a far larger clonotype, so it likely reflects a read error. The chain links TRBV2 to TRBJ2-1; 9 bases align to TRBD2. The CDR3 runs to 15 residues. The ends lost 8 bases at V and 6 bases at J; junction bases unmatched: 11. CDR1 and CDR2 (germline): SNHLY, FYNNEI. The CDR3 sequence: CASGGGLAHFNEQFF. Written as DNA, the CDR3 is TGTGCCAGCGGGGGGGGACTAGCCCACTTCAATGAGCAGTTCTTC.

This clonotype was recorded many times. The CDR3 here is CASSSNDWDSDLEQYF. CDR3 nucleotide sequence: TGTGCCAGCAGCTCTAATGACTGGGACAGTGATCTCGAGCAGTACTTC. This chain connects TRBV11-3 to TRBJ2-7; TRBD1 matches 7 bases. Trimming removed 4 bases from V and 6 bases from J; junction bases left unmatched: 15. Germline assignment: CDR1 SGHNT and CDR2 YENEEA. This CDR3 contains 16 residues. The full variable domain, in which reference TRBV11-3 and TRBJ2-7 provide the parts outside the CDR3, is EAGVVQSPRYKIIEKKQPVAFWCNPISGHNTLYWYLQNLGQGPELLIRYENEEAVDDSQLPKDRFSAERLKGVDSTLKIQPAELGDSAVYLCASSSNDWDSDLEQYFGPGTRLTVT.

This clonotype was found many times. The V gene is TRBV12-3 or TRBV12-4, the J gene TRBJ1-2; D call uncertain. V was shortened by 8 bases and J by 1 base, with 11 bases between the two germline ends. This CDR3 spans 13 amino acids. This CDR3 is CASVGSSNYGYTF. CDR3 coding DNA: TGTGCCAGCGTGGGGTCAAGTAACTATGGCTACACCTTC.

This clonotype was observed at least ten times. This chain joins TRBV11-1 and TRBJ2-1, with 10 nucleotides matching TRBD2. The length of the CDR3 is 20 residues. Trimming took 4 bases from V and 6 from J; bases not matched to a gene: 21. Per the germline V gene, CDR1 is SGHAT and CDR2 is FQDESV (reference sequence). The CDR3 coding sequence is TGTGCCAGCAGCTGGCCCGGACTAGCGGAGGTACCTGAGACGGGCAATGAGCAGTTCTTC. Protein: CASSWPGLAEVPETGNEQFF.

Regarding this clonotype: Given a far larger clone just one base away, this is likely a sequencing read error. The rearrangement joins TRBV11-2 to TRBJ1-1; 7 nucleotides line up with TRBD1. The junction had 4 bases not matched to a gene; V was cut back by 3 bases and J by 3 bases. CDR3 size: 14 residues. Germline V gene sequence: CDR1 SGHAT, CDR2 FQNNGV. CDR3 loop: CASSFGRGDTEAFF. In nucleotides, the CDR3 is TGTGCCAGCAGCTTTGGCAGGGGGGACACTGAAGCTTTCTTT.

This clonotype was picked up many times. The gene calls are TRBV29-1 and TRBJ1-1, with TRBD1 matching over 7 bases. J lost 4 bases, V lost 6 bases, and 5 bases had no gene match. Germline CDR1 reads SQVTM; CDR2 reads ANQGSEA. The CDR3 runs to 12 residues. CDR3 region: CSVSDRVTEAFF. CDR3 coding DNA: TGCAGCGTCTCAGACAGGGTCACTGAAGCTTTCTTT.

The rearrangement uses TRBV6-1 and TRBJ1-4; 7 nucleotides align to TRBD1. Trimming cost V 6 bases and J 8 bases; bases outside gene matches: 9. The V gene's germline CDR1 is MNHNS and CDR2 SASEGT. The CDR3 has 14 amino acids. The CDR3 loop is CASRAGGSGEKLFF. The CDR3 DNA follows: TGTGCCAGCAGGGCAGGGGGTTCGGGGGAAAAACTGTTTTTT.

V gene TRBV6-2 or TRBV6-3 combines with J gene TRBJ2-3; weak D call: TRBD2 (6 bases). CDR3 length: 15 amino acids. Germline V CDR1 and CDR2: MNHEY, SVGEGT. Trimming removed 2 bases from V and 5 bases from J, with 14 bases in between. The CDR3 reads CASSYDKAGLDTQYF. In DNA form, the CDR3 reads TGTGCCAGCAGTTACGATAAAGCGGGCCTAGATACGCAGTATTTT.

This clonotype was counted at least ten times. V and J are TRBV10-3 and TRBJ2-7, with TRBD1 identical over 10 bases. Germline CDR1 and CDR2: ENHRY and SYGVKD. The J segment lost 7 bases and the V segment lost 6 bases, leaving 9 bases of the junction unmatched. This CDR3 spans 14 amino acids. The chain's CDR3 is CAIRGDRGRGEQYF. The CDR3 bases are TGTGCCATCAGGGGAGACAGGGGGCGAGGAGAGCAGTACTTC.

The table lists this clonotype with many counts. This chain joins TRBV19 and TRBJ1-5, with D possibly being TRBD1 (5 bases). Germline V gene sequence: CDR1 LNHDA, CDR2 SQIVND (reference sequence). The CDR3 has 14 amino acids. The V and J ends lost 6 bases and 4 bases respectively, with 13 bases between them. CDR3: CASRTDSANQPQHF. As DNA, the CDR3 is TGTGCCAGTAGGACAGACAGCGCAAATCAGCCCCAGCATTTT.

This clonotype was seen a handful of times. The gene calls are TRBV7-2 and TRBJ2-7; 8 nucleotides agree with TRBD2. V lost 6 bases, J lost 6 bases, and 16 bases stayed unmatched. This CDR3 has 16 residues. Germline CDR1 is SGHTA and CDR2 is FQGNSA. CDR3 bases: TGTGCCAGCAGACCGTCGGGGGGGTTGTATCGGGGCGAGCAGTACTTC. Amino acid sequence: CASRPSGGLYRGEQYF. Using reference TRBV7-2 and TRBJ2-7 for the parts outside the CDR3, the full variable domain is GAGVSQSPSNKVTEKGKDVELRCDPISGHTALYWYRQSLGQGLEFLIYFQGNSAPDKSGLPSDRFSAERTGGSVSTLTIQRTQQEDSAVYLCASRPSGGLYRGEQYFGPGTRLTVT.

This clonotype has a count of ten or more. The genes are TRBV7-8 and TRBJ2-2, with D hard to call. The V end lost 5 bases, the J end lost 5 bases, and 15 bases lay between the germline ends. Germline CDR1 SGHVS, CDR2 FQNEAQ. The CDR3 sequence is 15 residues long. CDR3 region: CASSLPGLRTGELFF. The DNA for the CDR3 is TGTGCCAGCAGCCTCCCGGGTCTTAGGACCGGGGAGCTGTTTTTT.

This clonotype was counted at least ten times. The chain joins TRBV20-1 to TRBJ2-3; D gene ambiguous. CDR1 is DFQATT, CDR2 SNEGSKA, per germline (reference sequence). The CDR3 is 15 amino acids. V was trimmed by 2 bases and J by 2 bases, leaving 14 bases between them. The CDR3 loop is CSARPSPVLTDTQYF. CDR3 coding DNA: TGCAGTGCTAGACCTTCCCCGGTTCTCACAGATACGCAGTATTTT.

This clonotype was found many times. This chain links TRBV3-1 with TRBJ2-1; D gene unclear. This CDR3 has 13 amino acids. V shed 1 base and J shed 3 bases, with 4 bases lying between them. CDR1 is LGHDT and CDR2 is YNNKEL in the germline V gene (reference sequence). Here the CDR3 DNA reads TGTGCCAGCAGCCAAGCAGTCTACAATGAGCAGTTCTTC. Its translation: CASSQAVYNEQFF.

Many counts were recorded for this clonotype. This sequence joins TRBV27 and TRBJ2-2; D is uncertain. The length of the CDR3 is 16 residues. Trimming took off 3 bases at V and 3 bases at J, with 14 bases between the two ends. Germline lookup yields CDR1 MNHEY and CDR2 SMNVEV (reference sequence). CDR3 DNA sequence: TGTGCCAGCAGTTTTTGGTACGGTCTACACACCGGGGAGCTGTTTTTT. It yields the protein CASSFWYGLHTGELFF.

The CDR3 DNA reads TGTGCCAGCAGCTTAGCGGGAGTGGTAGATACGCAGTATTTT. Translation gives CASSLAGVVDTQYF. This sequence joins TRBV7-3 and TRBJ2-3, with 7 bases aligning to TRBD2. Germline V lookup: CDR1 SGHTA, CDR2 FQGTGA. This CDR3 spans 14 amino acids. Trimming removed 2 bases from V and 5 bases from J; junction bases left unmatched: 4.

This clonotype was seen more than once but under ten times. In nucleotides, the CDR3 is TGTGCCAGCAGCGTTTCCAGAGACAATGAGCAGTTCTTC. It is translated as CASSVSRDNEQFF. The chain couples TRBV9 to TRBJ2-1, with no clear D. This CDR3 is 13 amino acids long. The germline CDR1 and CDR2 sequences are SGDLS and YYNGEE. Trimming left V 2 bases short and J 5 bases short, with 8 bases between. Combining the CDR3 with reference TRBV9 and TRBJ2-1 gives the whole variable domain DSGVTQTPKHLITATGQRVTLRCSPRSGDLSVYWYQQSLDQGLQFLIQYYNGEERAKGNILERFSAQQFPDLHSELNLSSLELGDSALYFCASSVSRDNEQFFGPGTRLTVL.

In its sample, this clonotype was seen many times. The gene calls are TRBV5-1 and TRBJ2-7; possibly TRBD1 or TRBD2 for D (5 bases each). The CDR3 loop spans 15 amino acids. V was clipped by 3 bases and J by 2 bases, with 15 bases between them. In germline, CDR1 is SGHRS, CDR2 YFSETQ. CDR3 bases: TGCGCCAGCAGCTCCAAGGGGACCCGTCCCTACGAGCAGTACTTC. Protein: CASSSKGTRPYEQYF.

This clonotype was observed a handful of times. V and J are TRBV7-9 and TRBJ2-3; D gene ambiguous. Trimming removed 1 base at V and 2 bases at J, with 10 bases between. Germline V gives CDR1 SEHNR, CDR2 FQNEAQ (reference sequence). This CDR3 is built from 15 residues. CDR3 region: CASSLVGLNTDTQYF. CDR3 in DNA: TGTGCCAGCAGCTTAGTTGGGCTGAACACAGATACGCAGTATTTT. The variable domain in full, with the rest retrieved from reference TRBV7-9 and TRBJ2-3, is DTGVSQNPRHKITKRGQNVTFRCDPISEHNRLYWYRQTLGQGPEFLTYFQNEAQLEKSRLLSDRFSAERPKGSFSTLEIQRTEQGDSAMYLCASSLVGLNTDTQYFGPGTRLTVL.

This clonotype showed up many times. This chain connects TRBV5-1 to TRBJ1-1, with D perhaps matching TRBD1 (6 bases). The CDR3 is 17 residues long. With 2 bases removed from V and 3 bases from J, the gap between germline ends came to 20 bases. Germline assignment: CDR1 SGHRS and CDR2 YFSETQ. CDR3 sequence: CASSLQGFGGGYTEAFF. The CDR3, as DNA: TGCGCCAGCAGCTTACAGGGTTTCGGGGGAGGTTACACTGAAGCTTTCTTT.

The rearrangement uses TRBV30 and TRBJ2-6; 9 bases are shared with TRBD2. The ends lost 2 bases at V and 0 bases at J; junction bases unmatched: 2. The CDR3 spans 16 residues. Germline CDR1 GTSNPN, CDR2 SVGIG (reference sequence). The CDR3 DNA follows: TGTGCCTGGAGTCTAGCGGGGTACTCTGGGGCCAACGTCCTGACTTTC. Translating gives CAWSLAGYSGANVLTF.

The genes are TRBV27 and TRBJ1-5, with 10 bases fitting TRBD1. The J segment lost 5 bases and the V segment lost 2 bases, leaving 6 bases of the junction unmatched. This CDR3 has 16 residues. Germline CDR1 and CDR2: MNHEY and SMNVEV (reference sequence). The CDR3 DNA is TGTGCCAGCAGTTTACTCGGGGACAGGGGTGATCAGCCCCAGCATTTT. Translation: CASSLLGDRGDQPQHF.

This clonotype was observed at least ten times. This sequence joins TRBV29-1 and TRBJ1-5, with a possible D match to TRBD1 (5 bases). V was pared by 7 bases and J by 6 bases, with 13 bases between. This CDR3 is built from 12 residues. Germline V gives CDR1 SQVTM, CDR2 ANQGSEA. For the CDR3, the DNA is TGCAGCGCGGCCCTCGGGGGTCAGCCCCAGCATTTT. Translated: CSAALGGQPQHF.

This clonotype was detected many times. The chain has TRBV6-1 and TRBJ1-1; D is possibly TRBD1 (5 bases). V lost 6 bases to trimming and J lost 3 bases, with 14 bases between them. This CDR3 has 14 amino acids. Germline CDR1 and CDR2: MNHNS and SASEGT. CDR3 DNA sequence: TGTGCCAGCAGGGTGGGGCTTGGGGACACTGAAGCTTTCTTT. It codes for CASRVGLGDTEAFF.

The V call is TRBV5-4, the J call TRBJ1-2; 7 bases fit TRBD1. The germline CDR1 and CDR2 sequences are SGHNT and YYREEE (reference sequence). The junction had 5 bases not matched to a gene; V was cut back by 2 bases and J by 4 bases. This CDR3 is built from 14 residues. The CDR3 spells CASSFDSGGYGYTF. The CDR3 DNA sequence: TGTGCCAGCAGCTTCGATTCAGGGGGCTATGGCTACACCTTC. Based on the CDR3 plus reference TRBV5-4 and TRBJ1-2, the full variable domain is ETGVTQSPTHLIKTRGQQVTLRCSSQSGHNTVSWYQQALGQGPQFIFQYYREEENGRGNFPPRFSGLQFPNYSSELNVNALELDDSALYLCASSFDSGGYGYTFGSGTRLTVV.

This clonotype came up many times. This chain uses TRBV3-1 with TRBJ2-7, with TRBD1 identical over 9 bases. Per germline, CDR1 LGHDT and CDR2 YNNKEL (reference sequence). The V gene end was trimmed by 4 bases and the J gene end by 3 bases; junction bases not matched to a gene: 7. This CDR3 region has 15 residues. The CDR3 here is CASSPRSTGGYEQYF. CDR3 nucleotides: TGTGCCAGCAGCCCTCGGTCGACAGGGGGCTACGAGCAGTACTTC.